What follows are 8 T cell receptor beta chains derived from one specimen sequenced in a study of beta chain features in type 1 diabetes. Study-wide results and limits: Within each of all four CD4+ subsets, Type 1 diabetes patients had TCRB CDR3s that were moderately but significantly shorter.

Their antigens are not known. Reverse transcription of all isolated RNA meant that expressed TCRB transcripts were sequenced. TCRdb keeps only in-frame clones here, not all; method: immunoSEQ multiplex PCR. This sample has about 710,000 clones, with 11% to 15% found just once. The specimen sequenced was naive CD4+ T cells from blood. These receptors originate from a young man with type 1 diabetes.

The gene calls are TRBV28 and TRBJ2-1, with TRBD2 matching 11 bases. This CDR3 spans 13 amino acids. The ends lost 11 bases at V and 9 bases at J; junction bases unmatched: 9. Germline V gene data show CDR1 as MDHEN and CDR2 as SYDVKM. CDR3 sequence: CALRASGGSEQFF. The CDR3 DNA is TGTGCCCTACGGGCTAGCGGGGGGAGTGAGCAGTTCTTC.

The rearrangement joins TRBV4-3 to TRBJ2-7, with a tentative D call TRBD1 (6 bases). This CDR3 has 16 amino acids. Germline CDR1 LGHNA, CDR2 YSLEER. The germline V and J ends were trimmed by 5 bases and 5 bases, with 22 bases remaining between them. The CDR3 region is CASSTEVGGAPNEQYF. CDR3 bases: TGCGCCAGCAGCACTGAAGTAGGGGGTGCTCCCAACGAGCAGTACTTC.

The genes are TRBV30 and TRBJ2-1; the match to TRBD2 covers 7 bases. CDR3 length equals 15 residues. The germline V gene has CDR1 GTSNPN and CDR2 SVGIG (reference sequence). Trimming took 2 bases from V and 1 from J; bases not matched to a gene: 5. CDR3: CAWSTRGVSYNEQFF. The CDR3 nucleotides are TGTGCCTGGAGTACCCGGGGGGTTTCCTACAATGAGCAGTTCTTC.

V gene TRBV7-3 combines with J gene TRBJ1-1; D is unresolved. From germline, CDR1 is SGHTA and CDR2 FQGTGA. The V and J ends lost 7 bases and 3 bases respectively, with 12 bases between them. The CDR3 sequence is 13 residues long. The CDR3 sequence: CASKAQEDTEAFF. In nucleotides, the CDR3 is TGTGCCAGCAAGGCTCAGGAGGACACTGAAGCTTTCTTT.

The rearrangement links TRBV7-6 to TRBJ2-7, with D perhaps matching TRBD2 (6 bases). Germline V gives CDR1 SGHVS, CDR2 FNYEAQ. The CDR3 spans 14 residues. V was clipped by 2 bases and J by 2 bases, with 10 bases between them. The CDR3 nucleotides are TGTGCCAGCAGCTTACGGGGGACCCCCTACGAGCAGTACTTC. It codes for CASSLRGTPYEQYF.

This clone showed up just a few times. This rearrangement joins TRBV7-9 to TRBJ2-1, with D possibly being TRBD1 or TRBD2 (6 bases each). V dropped 7 bases and J dropped 4 bases, with 11 bases sitting between them. The germline CDR1 and CDR2 sequences are SEHNR and FQNEAQ (reference sequence). The CDR3 consists of 13 residues. Written as DNA, the CDR3 is TGTGCCAGCAAACGGGGGCCTTACAATGAGCAGTTCTTC. This sequence encodes CASKRGPYNEQFF.

This clone was detected a few times. This CDR3 is also generated by other DNA sequences in the sample. The chain links TRBV18 to TRBJ2-3; no clear D gene. Germline V gene sequence: CDR1 KGHSH, CDR2 LQKENI. The CDR3 covers 12 residues. V shed 3 bases and J shed 2 bases, with 3 bases lying between them. In nucleotides, the CDR3 is TGTGCCAGCTCACCCGACACAGATACGCAGTATTTT. This translates into CASSPDTDTQYF.

The chain couples TRBV25-1 to TRBJ2-3, with 8 nucleotides matching TRBD1. The CDR3 is made up of 17 amino acids. After removal of 0 bases from V and 7 bases from J, the junction contained 12 bases not matched to a gene. CDR1 is MGHDK, CDR2 SYGVNS, per germline. CDR3 in amino acids: CASSEYLWPGGEYTQYF. The CDR3 nucleotides are TGTGCCAGCAGTGAATATCTATGGCCAGGGGGCGAGTATACGCAGTATTTT.